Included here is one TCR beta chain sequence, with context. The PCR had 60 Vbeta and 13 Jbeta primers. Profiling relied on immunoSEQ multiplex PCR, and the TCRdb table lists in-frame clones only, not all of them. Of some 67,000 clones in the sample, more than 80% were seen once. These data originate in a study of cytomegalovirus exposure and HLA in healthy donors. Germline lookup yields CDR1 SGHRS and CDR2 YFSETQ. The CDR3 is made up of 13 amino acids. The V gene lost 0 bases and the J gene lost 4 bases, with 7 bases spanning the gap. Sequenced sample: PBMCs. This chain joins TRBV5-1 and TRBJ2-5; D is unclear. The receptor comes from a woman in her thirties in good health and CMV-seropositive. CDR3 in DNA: TGCGCCAGCAGCTTGGAGAGAGGAGAGACCCAGTACTTC. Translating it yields CASSLERGETQYF. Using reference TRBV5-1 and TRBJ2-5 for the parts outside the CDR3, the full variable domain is KAGVTQTPRYLIKTRGQQVTLSCSPISGHRSVSWYQQTPGQGLQFLFEYFSETQRNKGNFPGRFSGRQFSNSRSEMNVSTLELGDSALYLCASSLERGETQYFGPGTRLLVL.